This T cell receptor beta chain is from a study of T cell repertoires in cytomegalovirus infection (dated by TCRdb to between 2018 and 2021). Regarding the study in general: Donor HLA type was relevant to the analysis, as public TCR beta signatures indicated carriage of CMV infection together with the matching HLA type. Here is what the overall study found, with its caveats: Cumulative frequency of public TCR beta family members discriminated carriers of CMV infection plus the relevant HLA type in this cohort and an independent approximately 350-donor cohort. In the ex vivo response, HLA-C-restricted CMV-specific TCR beta clonotypes were dominant, and in two of eight donors the single most frequent clonotype came from this HLA-C-restricted group.

A word on this clonotype: The specificity of this receptor is unknown. No base qualities exist here, and no much larger clone lies one base off it.

The trim is 3 bases for V and 4 bases for J, with a gap of 5 bases between the germline ends. The germline V gene (reference sequence) specifies SEHNR as CDR1 and FQNEAQ as CDR2. Spanning cysteine to phenylalanine, the CDR3 consists of 12 amino acids. CDR3 DNA is the only sequence kept; it has 36 bases, read in frame from the first base. Instrument on record: Illumina HiSeq 1500. In-frame beta chains were kept once TCRdb had trimmed the public reads at Q25 with fastp and called clones with MiXCR. A single entry per CDR3 protein holds the most common genes and DNA from its merged rows. This sample comprises 300,000 or so distinct CDR3 sequences, roughly 26% of them detected only once. The ten largest clones add up to roughly 14% of the sample.

The sequence links TRBV7-9 to TRBJ2-3, with the D gene too uncertain to name. This TCR was recovered from a human donor in good health (CMV status not recorded). Some clones in this sample may be carry-over from other donors' samples. What was sequenced was PBMCs. At the DNA level, the sequence is TGTGCCAGCAGCTTTATATCAGATACGCAGTATTTT. Its amino acids are CASSFISDTQYF.